This T cell receptor (beta chain) was found in a study of blood T cell repertoires in COVID-19. As for the study in general: The United States, Italy and Spain supplied acute and convalescent COVID-19 samples. The cDNA or gDNA used as material had been derived from T cells, B-cell-depleted T cells, or PBMCs.

Germline values: CDR1 LGHNA, CDR2 YNFKEQ. The CDR3 totals 16 residues. Germline trimming cut 1 base from V and 2 bases from J; bases unmatched to any gene: 1. Original methodology: Estimated nucleated cell counts came from reference gene primer amplification. Data came from immunoSEQ multiplex PCR; TCRdb stores just in-frame clones and leaves some out. V and J calls and clone size are those listed in that table; D and trimming were worked out from the DNA. This table has roughly 150,000 clones, around 74% appearing once. The rearrangement links TRBV4-2 to TRBJ2-3, with 12 bases that match TRBD2. Specimen: peripheral blood. This clonotype was sampled from a man aged 70-80 years with acute or convalescent COVID-19. The chain's CDR3 is CASSQGLAGATDTQYF. CDR3 DNA: TGTGCCAGCAGCCAAGGACTAGCGGGAGCCACAGATACGCAGTATTTT.